This entry describes one T cell receptor (beta chain). This specimen comes from a study of identical twins. TCRdb used MiXCR to reprocess the 5' RACE reads, holding one entry per CDR3 protein. The sample has about 890,000 distinct CDR3 sequences, about 12% seen once; the top ten hold about 1.5%. This CDR3 comprises 15 residues. Per the germline V gene, CDR1 is LNHNV and CDR2 is YYDKDF (reference sequence). V lost 0 bases to trimming and J lost 8 bases, with 14 bases between them. This same sample was also part of a study on yellow fever vaccine responses in identical twins.

V usage is TRBV15 and J usage is TRBJ2-1; no firm D call. Sequencing was performed on PBMCs. The clonotype comes from a woman aged 18-29 years in good health. The CDR3 DNA follows: TGTGCCACCAGCAGAGATGACTCCTCTTTGGATGAGCAGTTCTTC. It encodes CATSRDDSSLDEQFF.